This T cell receptor beta chain stems from a study of blood T cell repertoires in COVID-19. Study-wide background: PBMCs, B-cell-depleted T cells, or T cells were the source of the cDNA or gDNA that made up the material.

Those enrolled, adults aged roughly 18 to 89 years, came from some 23 US areas. Some clones are missing from TCRdb's copy, which holds only in-frame ones; the method was immunoSEQ multiplex PCR. The sample holds some 110,000 clones, 84% seen once. The length of the CDR3 is 18 residues. Unmatched junction bases numbered 9, after V lost 2 bases and J lost 1 base. Germline lookup yields CDR1 SGHTA and CDR2 FQGTGA. The genes are TRBV7-3 and TRBJ2-4; 9 bases agree with TRBD2. This TCR came from a woman between 25 and 40 years old who had recovered from COVID-19. The sample taken for sequencing was PBMCs or T cells enriched from blood (not recorded which). DNA for the CDR3: TGTGCCAGCAGCTTAGGCGGGAGGGGAGGGGTGGCCAAAAACATTCAGTACTTC. Protein product: CASSLGGRGGVAKNIQYF.